Sequencing of this TCR beta chain was carried out in a study of cytomegalovirus exposure and HLA in healthy donors. Germline CDR1 and CDR2: MNHEY and SVGAGI. Trimming removed 10 bases from V and 2 bases from J, with 15 bases in between. CDR3 size: 13 residues. Amplification used 60 Vbeta primers and 13 Jbeta primers. In the original workflow: In a later analysis, approximately 80 million unique TCR beta chains included roughly 11 million shared by two or more donors. Data came from immunoSEQ multiplex PCR; TCRdb stores just in-frame clones and leaves some out. V, J and clone size reflect that table, while D and trimming were determined from the DNA. The repertoire has about 180,000 clones, roughly four fifths of them found once; the top ten carry approximately 2%. Findings of the study overall: CMV antigen specificity of three CMV-associated chains was confirmed in vitro. Most of the CMV-associated TCR beta chains (in a later analysis) appeared to be HLA-restricted. The study labeled 164 TCR beta chains cytomegalovirus-associated.

About this clone: Antigen: not known.

The sequence came from a woman in her thirties in good health and CMV-seronegative. V usage is TRBV6-5 and J usage is TRBJ2-7; D is perhaps TRBD1 (6 bases). Sequences were obtained from PBMCs. The chain's CDR3 is CATVAGVPYEQYF. The CDR3 coding sequence is TGTGCCACGGTCGCAGGGGTCCCCTACGAGCAGTACTTC.